Here is one T cell receptor beta chain with its context. Its specificity is not known. This sample is part of a study of T cell responses to AZD1222 COVID-19 vaccine. Second-dose recipients at about 4 or about 12 weeks were treated as one pooled group. Looked up from germline, CDR1 is SGHAT and CDR2 is FQNNGV. V lost 3 bases, J lost 4 bases, and 12 bases stayed unmatched. This CDR3 spans 17 amino acids. Study-wide findings and caveats: Unmutated variant regions are reportedly targeted by nearly half of spike-specific TCRs. Females made up more of the donors, who were largely white British, and clonal diversity may have come out too low.

The protocol was immunoSEQ multiplex PCR, while the TCRdb copy is restricted to in-frame clones and leaves out a portion. The sample shows around 120,000 clones, approximately 94% of them seen only once. The sequences come from peripheral blood, collected 28 days after the second AZD1222 dose. The chain joins TRBV11-2 to TRBJ2-1; 7 bases match TRBD1. The receptor comes from an adult who received the AZD1222 COVID-19 vaccine. CDR3 sequence reads: CASSLRDRAPQYNEQFF. CDR3 coding DNA: TGTGCCAGCAGCTTGAGAGACAGGGCCCCGCAATACAATGAGCAGTTCTTC. Complete variable domain (other parts from reference TRBV11-2 and TRBJ2-1): EAGVAQSPRYKIIEKRQSVAFWCNPISGHATLYWYQQILGQGPKLLIQFQNNGVVDDSQLPKDRFSAERLKGVDSTLKIQPAKLEDSAVYLCASSLRDRAPQYNEQFFGPGTRLTVL.